Below are 7 T cell receptor beta chains sequenced from a single sample in a study of identical twins. One entry per CDR3 protein, called by TCRdb with MiXCR from the 5' RACE reads. The table records under 1 million distinct CDR3 sequences, roughly an eighth of them present only once. These same data were also listed under a study on yellow fever vaccine responses in identical twins.

Sequenced: PBMCs. Receptors were obtained from a woman under 30 in good health.

This clonotype occurred a few times. The rearrangement links TRBV4-1 to TRBJ1-2; D is possibly TRBD1 (6 bases). The CDR3 loop spans 16 amino acids. Germline CDR1 is MGHRA and CDR2 is YSYEKL. The V end lost 0 bases, the J end lost 3 bases, and 14 bases lay between the germline ends. CDR3 in amino acids: CASSQDLGAGDYGYTF. The CDR3 nucleotides are TGCGCCAGCAGCCAAGATTTGGGGGCGGGGGACTATGGCTACACCTTC.

The J gene is TRBJ2-2, the V gene TRBV7-2, with D perhaps matching TRBD2 (6 bases). The CDR3 sequence is 14 residues long. Germline values: CDR1 SGHTA, CDR2 FQGNSA. V was trimmed by 3 bases and J by 4 bases, leaving 9 bases between them. The CDR3 DNA is TGTGCCAGCAGCTTGTGGAGGGGCACCGGGGAGCTGTTTTTT. This gives the protein CASSLWRGTGELFF.

V gene TRBV11-2 combines with J gene TRBJ2-5; 7 bases match TRBD2. The CDR3 has 16 amino acids. The ends lost 0 bases at V and 2 bases at J; junction bases unmatched: 6. Looked up from germline, CDR1 is SGHAT and CDR2 is FQNNGV. CDR3 in amino acids: CASSLDLAAPQETQYF. The CDR3 DNA sequence: TGTGCCAGCAGCTTAGATCTAGCGGCACCGCAAGAGACCCAGTACTTC.

This chain links TRBV20-1 with TRBJ2-5; D possibly corresponds to TRBD2 (6 bases). V shed 3 bases and J shed 2 bases, with 13 bases lying between them. The CDR3 loop spans 14 amino acids. Germline values: CDR1 DFQATT, CDR2 SNEGSKA (reference sequence). Here the CDR3 reads CSASGASVQETQYF. DNA for the CDR3: TGCAGTGCTAGTGGGGCTAGCGTACAAGAGACCCAGTACTTC.

This clonotype was picked up a small number of times. This chain links TRBV27 with TRBJ2-3; 13 bases match TRBD2. The CDR3 length is 18 residues. The junction had 7 bases not matched to a gene; V was cut back by 4 bases and J by 0 bases. CDR1 and CDR2 from the germline V gene are MNHEY and SMNVEV (reference sequence). CDR3: CASSSQTSGGLSTDTQYF. The CDR3 coding sequence is TGTGCCAGCAGTTCCCAGACTAGCGGGGGGCTAAGCACAGATACGCAGTATTTT.

The J gene is TRBJ2-3, the V gene TRBV5-1; tentative D call: TRBD2 (5 bases). V dropped 2 bases and J dropped 3 bases, with 13 bases sitting between them. This CDR3 comprises 15 residues. CDR1 is SGHRS and CDR2 is YFSETQ in the germline V gene. CDR3 loop: CASSLKRARTDTQYF. CDR3 DNA sequence: TGCGCCAGCAGCTTAAAGAGGGCTCGGACAGATACGCAGTATTTT.

This clonotype was counted many times. CDR3 coding DNA: TGCGCCAGCAGCTTGGGACGGGGGGGCCCAAATGAGCAGTTCTTC. Its protein product is CASSLGRGGPNEQFF. The V gene is TRBV5-1, the J gene TRBJ2-1; 8 nucleotides align to TRBD2. With 0 bases clipped from V and 7 bases from J, the junction kept 6 bases outside the gene matches. There are 15 residues in the CDR3. Germline lookup yields CDR1 SGHRS and CDR2 YFSETQ.